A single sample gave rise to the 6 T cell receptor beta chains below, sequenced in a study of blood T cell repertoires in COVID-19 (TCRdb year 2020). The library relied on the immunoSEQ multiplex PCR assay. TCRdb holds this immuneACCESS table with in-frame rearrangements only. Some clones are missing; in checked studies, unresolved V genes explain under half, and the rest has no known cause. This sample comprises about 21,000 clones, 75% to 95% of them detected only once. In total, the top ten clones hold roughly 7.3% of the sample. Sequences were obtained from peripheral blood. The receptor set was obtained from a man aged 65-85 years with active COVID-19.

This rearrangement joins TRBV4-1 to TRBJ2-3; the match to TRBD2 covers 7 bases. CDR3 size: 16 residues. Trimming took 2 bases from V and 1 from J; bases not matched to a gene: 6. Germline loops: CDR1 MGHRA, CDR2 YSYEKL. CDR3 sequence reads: CASSQSLAGGTDTQYF. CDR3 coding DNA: TGCGCCAGCAGCCAAAGTCTCGCGGGAGGCACAGATACGCAGTATTTT.

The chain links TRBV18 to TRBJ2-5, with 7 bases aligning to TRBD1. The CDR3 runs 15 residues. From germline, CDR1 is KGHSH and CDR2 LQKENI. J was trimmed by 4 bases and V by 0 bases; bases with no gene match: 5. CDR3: CASSPPARQGETQYF. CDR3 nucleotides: TGTGCCAGCTCACCACCGGCCCGACAGGGAGAGACCCAGTACTTC.

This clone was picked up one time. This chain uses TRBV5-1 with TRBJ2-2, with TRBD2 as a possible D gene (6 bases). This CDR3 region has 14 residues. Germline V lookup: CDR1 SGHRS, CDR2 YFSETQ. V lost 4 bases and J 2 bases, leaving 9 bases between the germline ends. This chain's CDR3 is CASSAGKNTGELFF. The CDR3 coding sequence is TGCGCCAGCAGCGCGGGAAAAAACACCGGGGAGCTGTTTTTT. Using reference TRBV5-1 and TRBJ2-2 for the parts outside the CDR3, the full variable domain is KAGVTQTPRYLIKTRGQQVTLSCSPISGHRSVSWYQQTPGQGLQFLFEYFSETQRNKGNFPGRFSGRQFSNSRSEMNVSTLELGDSALYLCASSAGKNTGELFFGEGSRLTVL.

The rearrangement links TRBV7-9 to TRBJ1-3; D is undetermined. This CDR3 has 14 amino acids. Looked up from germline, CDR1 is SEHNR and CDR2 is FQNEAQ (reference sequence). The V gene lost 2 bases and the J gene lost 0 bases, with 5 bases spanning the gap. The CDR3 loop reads CASSLYNSGNTIYF. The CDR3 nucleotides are TGTGCCAGCAGCTTATATAACTCTGGAAACACCATATATTTT. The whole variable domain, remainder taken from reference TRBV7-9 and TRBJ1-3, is DTGVSQNPRHKITKRGQNVTFRCDPISEHNRLYWYRQTLGQGPEFLTYFQNEAQLEKSRLLSDRFSAERPKGSFSTLEIQRTEQGDSAMYLCASSLYNSGNTIYFGEGSWLTVV.

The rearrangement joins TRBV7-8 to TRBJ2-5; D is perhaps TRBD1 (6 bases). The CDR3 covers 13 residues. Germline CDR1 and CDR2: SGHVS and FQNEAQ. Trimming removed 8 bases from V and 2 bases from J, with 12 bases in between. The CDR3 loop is CASGRTDQETQYF. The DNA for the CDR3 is TGTGCCAGCGGCCGGACAGATCAAGAGACCCAGTACTTC.

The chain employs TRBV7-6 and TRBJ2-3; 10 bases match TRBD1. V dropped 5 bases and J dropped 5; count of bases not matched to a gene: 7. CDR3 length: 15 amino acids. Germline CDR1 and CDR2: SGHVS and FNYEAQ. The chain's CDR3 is CASSPRQGARDTQYF. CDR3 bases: TGTGCCAGCAGCCCCAGACAGGGGGCTCGAGATACGCAGTATTTT.